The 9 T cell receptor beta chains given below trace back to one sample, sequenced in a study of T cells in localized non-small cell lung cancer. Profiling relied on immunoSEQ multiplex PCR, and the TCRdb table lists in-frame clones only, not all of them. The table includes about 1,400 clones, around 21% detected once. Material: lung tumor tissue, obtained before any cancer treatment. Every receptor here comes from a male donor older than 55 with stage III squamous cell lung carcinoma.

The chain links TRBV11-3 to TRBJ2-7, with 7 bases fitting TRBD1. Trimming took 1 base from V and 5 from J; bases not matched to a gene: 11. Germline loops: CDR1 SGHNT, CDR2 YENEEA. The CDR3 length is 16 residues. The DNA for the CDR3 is TGTGCCAGCAGCTTAGGAGGAGGAGACAGGGTAGACGAGCAGTACTTC. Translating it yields CASSLGGGDRVDEQYF.

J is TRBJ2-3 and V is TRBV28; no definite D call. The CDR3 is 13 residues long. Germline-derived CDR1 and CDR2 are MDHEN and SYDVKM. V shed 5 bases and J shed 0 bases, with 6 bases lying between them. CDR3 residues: CASSRTSTDTQYF. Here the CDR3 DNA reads TGTGCCAGCAGTAGAACTAGCACAGATACGCAGTATTTT.

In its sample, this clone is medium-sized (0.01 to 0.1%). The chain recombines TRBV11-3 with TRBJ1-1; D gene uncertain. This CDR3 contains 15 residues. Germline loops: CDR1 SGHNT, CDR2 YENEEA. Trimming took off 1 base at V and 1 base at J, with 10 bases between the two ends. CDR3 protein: CASSLGLTGNTEAFF. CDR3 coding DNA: TGTGCCAGCAGCTTAGGTCTGACGGGGAACACTGAAGCTTTCTTT.

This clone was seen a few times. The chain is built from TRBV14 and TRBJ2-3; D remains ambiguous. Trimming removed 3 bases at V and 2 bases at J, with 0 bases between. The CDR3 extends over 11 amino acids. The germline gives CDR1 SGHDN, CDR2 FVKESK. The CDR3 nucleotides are TGTGCCAGCAGCCACACAGATACGCAGTATTTT. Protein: CASSHTDTQYF. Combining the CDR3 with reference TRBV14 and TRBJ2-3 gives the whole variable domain EAGVTQFPSHSVIEKGQTVTLRCDPISGHDNLYWYRRVMGKEIKFLLHFVKESKQDESGMPNNRFLAERTGGTYSTLKVQPAELEDSGVYFCASSHTDTQYFGPGTRLTVL.

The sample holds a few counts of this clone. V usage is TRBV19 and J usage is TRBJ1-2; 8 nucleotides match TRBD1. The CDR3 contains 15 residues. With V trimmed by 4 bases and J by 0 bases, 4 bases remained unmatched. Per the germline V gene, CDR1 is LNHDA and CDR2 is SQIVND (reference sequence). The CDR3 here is CASSTKTGANYGYTF. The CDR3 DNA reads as TGTGCCAGTAGTACTAAGACAGGGGCTAACTATGGCTACACCTTC.

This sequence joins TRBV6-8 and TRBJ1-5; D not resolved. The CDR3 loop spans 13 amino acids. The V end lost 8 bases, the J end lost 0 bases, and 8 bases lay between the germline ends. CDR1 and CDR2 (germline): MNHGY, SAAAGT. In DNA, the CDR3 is TGTGCCAGCCAGGCTCGTAGCAATCAGCCCCAGCATTTT. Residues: CASQARSNQPQHF.

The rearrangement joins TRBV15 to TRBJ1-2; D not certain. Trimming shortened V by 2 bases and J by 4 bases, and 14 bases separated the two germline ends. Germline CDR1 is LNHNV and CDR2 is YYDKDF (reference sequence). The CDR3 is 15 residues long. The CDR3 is CATSRPGPAAYGYTF. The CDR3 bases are TGTGCCACCAGCAGACCGGGCCCCGCCGCCTATGGCTACACCTTC.

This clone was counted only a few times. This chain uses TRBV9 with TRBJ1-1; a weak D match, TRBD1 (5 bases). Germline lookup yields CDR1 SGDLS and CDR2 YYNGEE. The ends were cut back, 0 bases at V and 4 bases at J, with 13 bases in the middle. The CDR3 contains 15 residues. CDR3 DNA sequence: TGTGCCAGCAGCGTAGCTCCAGGGAAGGGCACTGAAGCTTTCTTT. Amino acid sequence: CASSVAPGKGTEAFF.

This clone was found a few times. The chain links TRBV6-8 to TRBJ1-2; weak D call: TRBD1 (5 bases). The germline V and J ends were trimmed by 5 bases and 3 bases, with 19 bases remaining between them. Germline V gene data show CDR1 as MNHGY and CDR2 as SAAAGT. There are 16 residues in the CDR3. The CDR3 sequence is CASSDPGEGWDYGYTF. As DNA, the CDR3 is TGTGCCAGCAGTGACCCTGGGGAGGGGTGGGACTATGGCTACACCTTC.